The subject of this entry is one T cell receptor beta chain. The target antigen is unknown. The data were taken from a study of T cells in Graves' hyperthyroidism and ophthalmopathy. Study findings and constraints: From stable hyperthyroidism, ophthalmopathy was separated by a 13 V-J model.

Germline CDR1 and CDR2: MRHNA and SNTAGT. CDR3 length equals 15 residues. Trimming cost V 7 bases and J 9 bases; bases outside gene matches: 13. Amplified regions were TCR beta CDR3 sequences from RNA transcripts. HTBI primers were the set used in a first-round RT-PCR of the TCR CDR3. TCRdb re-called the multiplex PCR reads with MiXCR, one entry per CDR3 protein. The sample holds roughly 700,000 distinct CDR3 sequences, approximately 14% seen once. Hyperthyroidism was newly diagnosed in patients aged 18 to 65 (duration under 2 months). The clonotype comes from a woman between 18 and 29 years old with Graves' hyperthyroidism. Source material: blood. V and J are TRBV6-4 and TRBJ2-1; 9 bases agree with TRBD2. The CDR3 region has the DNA TGTGCCAGCACCCGAATAGCGGGAGAGGGTAGTGAGCAGTTCTTC. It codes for CASTRIAGEGSEQFF.